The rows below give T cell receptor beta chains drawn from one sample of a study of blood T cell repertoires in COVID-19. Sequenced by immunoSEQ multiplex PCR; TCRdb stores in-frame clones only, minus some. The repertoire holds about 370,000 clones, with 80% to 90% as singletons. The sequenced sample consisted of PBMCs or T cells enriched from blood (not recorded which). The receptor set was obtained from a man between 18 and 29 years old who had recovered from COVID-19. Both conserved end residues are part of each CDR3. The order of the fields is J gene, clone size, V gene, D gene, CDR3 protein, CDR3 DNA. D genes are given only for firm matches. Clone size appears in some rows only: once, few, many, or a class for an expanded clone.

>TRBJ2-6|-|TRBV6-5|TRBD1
CASSSRQGSGANVLTF
TGTGCCAGCAGTTCAAGACAGGGCTCTGGGGCCAACGTCCTGACTTTC
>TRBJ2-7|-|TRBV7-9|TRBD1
CASSPGQGFSYEQYF
TGTGCCAGCAGCCCGGGACAGGGGTTCAGTTACGAGCAGTACTTC
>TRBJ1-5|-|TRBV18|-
CASSPPAINQPQHF
TGTGCCAGCTCACCACCTGCGATCAATCAGCCCCAGCATTTT
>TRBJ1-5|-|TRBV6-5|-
CASSYAEREFGQPQHF
TGTGCCAGCAGTTACGCAGAGAGGGAGTTCGGTCAGCCCCAGCATTTT
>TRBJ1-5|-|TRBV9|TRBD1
CASSVDRDPLIGGQHF
TGTGCCAGCAGCGTTGACAGGGACCCTTTAATCGGGGGCCAGCATTTT
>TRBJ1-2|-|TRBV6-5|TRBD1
CAAQGSEGYTF
TGTGCCGCACAGGGGAGTGAGGGCTACACCTTC
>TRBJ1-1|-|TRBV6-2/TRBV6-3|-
CASSSYREPTEAFF
TGTGCCAGCAGTTCCTACAGGGAACCCACTGAAGCTTTCTTT
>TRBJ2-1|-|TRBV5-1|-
CASRQQPDIKDNEQFF
TGCGCCAGCAGGCAGCAGCCAGACATAAAGGACAATGAGCAGTTCTTC
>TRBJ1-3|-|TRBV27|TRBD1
CASSPSDRPGNTIYF
TGTGCCAGCAGTCCCTCGGACAGGCCTGGAAACACCATATATTTT
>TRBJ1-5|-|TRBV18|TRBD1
CASSPPPSGGLQPQHF
TGTGCCAGCTCACCTCCGCCTTCAGGGGGCTTGCAGCCCCAGCATTTT
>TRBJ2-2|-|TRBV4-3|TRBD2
CASSQENLPGGVTGELFF
TGCGCCAGCAGCCAAGAAAATTTACCGGGAGGGGTCACCGGGGAGCTGTTTTTT
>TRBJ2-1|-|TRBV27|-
CASSSVQGDEQFF
TGTGCCAGCAGTTCCGTGCAGGGCGATGAGCAGTTCTTC
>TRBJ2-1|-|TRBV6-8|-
CASSYDSNEQFF
TGTGCCAGCAGCTACGACTCCAATGAGCAGTTCTTC
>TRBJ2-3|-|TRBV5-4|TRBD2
CASSPGSGSSADTQYF
TGTGCCAGCAGCCCAGGTAGCGGGAGCTCAGCAGATACGCAGTATTTT
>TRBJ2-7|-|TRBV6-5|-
CASSRTPINNYEQYF
TGTGCCAGCAGTCGTACACCGATAAACAACTACGAGCAGTACTTC
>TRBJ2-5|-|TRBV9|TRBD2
CASSVSGEETQYF
TGTGCCAGCAGCGTTAGCGGGGAAGAGACCCAGTACTTC
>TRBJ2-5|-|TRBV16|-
CASSLGVRKTQYF
TGTGCCAGCAGTTTGGGCGTCAGGAAGACCCAGTACTTC
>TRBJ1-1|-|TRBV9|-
CASSVGGSTEAFF
TGTGCCAGCAGCGTAGGCGGGAGCACTGAAGCTTTCTTT
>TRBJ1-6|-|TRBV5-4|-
CASSLDQGAYNSPLHF
TGTGCCAGCAGCTTGGACCAGGGCGCCTATAATTCACCCCTCCACTTT
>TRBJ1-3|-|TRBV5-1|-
CASSLGVRDTIYF
TGCGCCAGCAGCTTGGGAGTCCGAGACACCATATATTTT
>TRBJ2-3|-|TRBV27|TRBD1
CASSLSWTGGSPDTQYF
TGTGCCAGCAGTTTATCCTGGACAGGGGGAAGCCCAGATACGCAGTATTTT
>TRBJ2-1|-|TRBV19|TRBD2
CASSRGGPYNEQFF
TGTGCCAGTAGTCGCGGGGGGCCCTACAATGAGCAGTTCTTC
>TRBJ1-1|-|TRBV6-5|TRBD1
CASRTGDTEAFF
TGTGCCAGCAGAACAGGGGACACTGAAGCTTTCTTT
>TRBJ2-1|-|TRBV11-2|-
CASSLVGRATNYNEQFF
TGTGCCAGCAGCTTAGTCGGTCGGGCGACTAATTACAATGAGCAGTTCTTC
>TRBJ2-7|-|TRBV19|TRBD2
CASLVSGRGEQYF
TGTGCCAGTTTGGTGTCCGGGAGGGGCGAGCAGTACTTC
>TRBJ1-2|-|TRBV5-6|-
CASSPGAYGYTF
TGTGCCAGCAGCCCAGGGGCCTATGGCTACACCTTC
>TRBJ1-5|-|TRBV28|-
CASSPSNQPQHF
TGTGCCAGCAGTCCGTCTAATCAGCCCCAGCATTTT
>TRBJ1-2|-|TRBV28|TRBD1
CASTRGRGDYGYTF
TGTGCCAGCACCAGGGGGCGCGGGGACTATGGCTACACCTTC
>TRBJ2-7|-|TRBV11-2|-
CASSLSPLQYF
TGTGCCAGCAGCTTATCACCGCTACAGTACTTC
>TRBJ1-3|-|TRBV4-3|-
CASSQALQESSGNTIYF
TGCGCCAGCAGCCAAGCACTACAGGAGAGCTCTGGAAACACCATATATTTT
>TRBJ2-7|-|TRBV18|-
CASSFTETYEQYF
TGTGCCAGCTCATTTACAGAAACCTACGAGCAGTACTTC
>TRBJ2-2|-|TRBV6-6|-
CATAEATGELFF
TGTGCCACCGCGGAGGCTACCGGGGAGCTGTTTTTT
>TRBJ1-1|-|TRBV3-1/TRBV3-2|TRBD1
CASSQHRGPGTEAFF
TGTGCCAGCAGCCAACACAGGGGGCCGGGCACTGAAGCTTTCTTT
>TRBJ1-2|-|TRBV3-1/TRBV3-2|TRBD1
CASTEQGSGYTF
TGTGCCAGCACCGAACAGGGGTCTGGCTACACCTTC
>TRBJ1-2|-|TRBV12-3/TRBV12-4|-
CASSSGWYYGYTF
TGTGCCAGCAGTTCAGGGTGGTACTATGGCTACACCTTC
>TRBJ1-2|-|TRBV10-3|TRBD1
CAISGTGDDYTF
TGTGCCATCAGCGGGACAGGGGACGACTACACCTTC
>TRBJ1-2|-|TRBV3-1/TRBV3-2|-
CASSQEGVILSGIGYTF
TGTGCCAGCAGCCAAGAAGGGGTCATATTGTCAGGGATTGGCTACACCTTC
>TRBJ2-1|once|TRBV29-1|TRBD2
CSVEGLAGHNEQFF
TGCAGCGTTGAGGGGCTAGCGGGCCACAATGAGCAGTTCTTC
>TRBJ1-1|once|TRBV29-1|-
CSARRNRLLNTEAFF
TGCAGCGCCAGAAGGAATAGACTACTGAACACTGAAGCTTTCTTT
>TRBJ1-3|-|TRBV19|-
CASSSSRGSGNTIYF
TGTGCCAGTAGTTCCTCTCGGGGATCTGGAAACACCATATATTTT
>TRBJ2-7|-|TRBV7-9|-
CASSSAAGAFFWEQYF
TGTGCCAGCAGCTCAGCAGCCGGTGCTTTTTTCTGGGAGCAGTACTTC
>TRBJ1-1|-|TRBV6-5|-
CASRIHSTEAFF
TGTGCCAGCAGGATACACAGCACTGAAGCTTTCTTT
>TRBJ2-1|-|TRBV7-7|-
CASSPQGEGTGEQFF
TGTGCCAGCAGCCCACAGGGTGAGGGAACCGGTGAGCAGTTCTTC
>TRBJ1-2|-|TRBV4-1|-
CASSQDESGGVYGYTF
TGCGCCAGCAGCCAAGATGAGTCGGGGGGGGTCTATGGCTACACCTTC
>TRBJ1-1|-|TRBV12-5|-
CASGLVIFQGRRHTEAFF
TGTGCTAGTGGTTTGGTAATTTTTCAGGGGCGCCGTCACACTGAAGCTTTCTTT
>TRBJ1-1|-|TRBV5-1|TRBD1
CASSLGRDRGRVGTEAFF
TGCGCCAGCAGCTTGGGGCGGGACAGGGGGCGCGTGGGCACTGAAGCTTTCTTT
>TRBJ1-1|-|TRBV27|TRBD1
CASIKTGLGTEAFF
TGTGCCAGCATTAAGACAGGGTTGGGCACTGAAGCTTTCTTT
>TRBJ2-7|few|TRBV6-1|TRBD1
CASSEFSGQGFDEQYF
TGTGCCAGCAGTGAATTTTCGGGACAGGGGTTCGACGAGCAGTACTTC
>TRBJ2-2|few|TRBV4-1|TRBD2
CASSQAASGRNTGELFF
TGCGCCAGCAGCCAAGCGGCTAGCGGGCGTAACACCGGGGAGCTGTTTTTT
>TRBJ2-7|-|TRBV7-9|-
CASSMSVYEQYF
TGTGCCAGCAGCATGAGTGTCTACGAGCAGTACTTC
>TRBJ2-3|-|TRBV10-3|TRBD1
CAIKPGQGQTDTQYF
TGTGCCATCAAACCGGGACAGGGGCAGACAGATACGCAGTATTTT
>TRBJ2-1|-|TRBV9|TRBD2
CASSVSGTRGNEQFF
TGTGCCAGCAGCGTTTCCGGGACTAGGGGCAATGAGCAGTTCTTC
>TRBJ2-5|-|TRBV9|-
CASSVEVGWRETQYF
TGTGCCAGCAGCGTAGAAGTCGGGTGGCGGGAGACCCAGTACTTC
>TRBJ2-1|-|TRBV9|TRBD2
CASSVGLASSYNEQFF
TGTGCCAGCAGCGTAGGACTAGCGAGCTCCTACAATGAGCAGTTCTTC
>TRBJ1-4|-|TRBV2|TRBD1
CASGDRVREKLFF
TGTGCCAGCGGGGACAGGGTCCGGGAAAAACTGTTTTTT
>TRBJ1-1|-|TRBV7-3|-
CASSPTVNTEAFF
TGTGCCAGCAGCCCGACTGTGAACACTGAAGCTTTCTTT
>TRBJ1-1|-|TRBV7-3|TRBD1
CASSQATGNAEAFF
TGTGCCAGCAGCCAAGCGACAGGGAACGCTGAAGCTTTCTTT
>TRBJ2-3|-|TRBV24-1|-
CATSDSITDTQYF
TGTGCCACCAGTGATTCCATCACAGATACGCAGTATTTT
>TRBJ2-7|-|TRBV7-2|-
CASSPRLQTYEQYF
TGTGCCAGCAGCCCCCGTTTGCAGACCTACGAGCAGTACTTC
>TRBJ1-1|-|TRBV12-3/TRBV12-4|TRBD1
CASRSTGGTEAFF
TGTGCCAGCAGAAGCACAGGGGGCACTGAAGCTTTCTTT